These 27 T cell receptor beta chains share one sample of origin, sequenced in a study of T cells in Graves' hyperthyroidism and ophthalmopathy. Amplification of TCR beta CDR3 regions used RNA as the template. Initially, a first-round RT-PCR of the TCR CDR3 employed the HTBI primer set. TCRdb used MiXCR to reprocess the multiplex PCR reads, holding one entry per CDR3 protein. In the table there are roughly 250,000 distinct CDR3 sequences, about 15% of which are singletons. Sequenced input: blood. The receptors were gathered from a woman aged 40 to 50 with Graves' hyperthyroidism that later progressed to Graves' ophthalmopathy.

This clonotype was seen repeatedly, ten times or more. This chain joins TRBV30 and TRBJ1-1, with 7 bases that match TRBD1. Germline V gene data show CDR1 as GTSNPN and CDR2 as SVGIG (reference sequence). Germline trimming cut 2 bases from V and 3 bases from J; bases unmatched to any gene: 0. The CDR3 contains 12 residues. CDR3 in amino acids: CAWSTGDTEAFF. CDR3 DNA: TGTGCCTGGAGTACAGGGGACACTGAAGCTTTCTTT.

The chain is built from TRBV4-1 and TRBJ2-3; TRBD2 agrees at 13 bases. Per germline, CDR1 MGHRA and CDR2 YSYEKL. Germline trimming cut 0 bases from V and 7 bases from J; bases unmatched to any gene: 10. The CDR3 contains 18 residues. This CDR3 reads CASSQDPILLAGGNTQYF. The CDR3 coding sequence is TGCGCCAGCAGCCAAGATCCCATTCTACTAGCGGGGGGGAATACGCAGTATTTT.

This clonotype was seen ten or more times. The chain employs TRBV6-4 and TRBJ2-1; 8 nucleotides match TRBD1. The CDR3 extends over 15 amino acids. Germline CDR1 reads MRHNA; CDR2 reads SNTAGT. The trim removed 1 base at V and 7 bases at J, leaving 6 bases unmatched. The CDR3 bases are TGTGCCAGCAGTGACTATGGGACAGGCTTGAATGAGCAGTTCTTC. It translates to CASSDYGTGLNEQFF.

This clonotype was seen repeatedly, ten times or more. V usage is TRBV28 and J usage is TRBJ1-3, with 9 nucleotides matching TRBD1. The CDR3 has 14 amino acids. In germline, CDR1 is MDHEN, CDR2 SYDVKM. V lost 6 bases and J lost 6; bases outside the gene matches: 6. The CDR3 region has the DNA TGTGCCAGCAGCCAAGAACAGGGGGCAAACACCATATATTTT. Translating gives CASSQEQGANTIYF.

This chain uses TRBV7-2 with TRBJ2-2; D unclear. With 2 bases removed from V and 4 bases from J, the gap between germline ends came to 8 bases. The CDR3 has 14 amino acids. Germline V gene lookup returns CDR1 SGHTA and CDR2 FQGNSA. For the CDR3, the DNA is TGTGCCAGCAGCTTATGGCGGAGCACCGGGGAGCTGTTTTTT. This codes for CASSLWRSTGELFF.

This clonotype turned up a few times. This chain connects TRBV28 to TRBJ1-5; 7 bases fit TRBD1. In germline, CDR1 is MDHEN, CDR2 SYDVKM. The CDR3 contains 14 residues. Trimming at V came to 6 bases and at J to 5 bases, leaving 7 bases not matched to a gene. The CDR3 is CASSLRQGDQPQHF. CDR3 bases: TGTGCCAGCAGCCTACGACAGGGAGATCAGCCCCAGCATTTT.

The chain has TRBV6-2 or TRBV6-3 and TRBJ2-1, with D maybe TRBD2 (6 bases). The V end was cut by 6 bases, the J end by 8 bases, with 11 bases between. Germline CDR1 reads MNHEY; CDR2 reads SVGEGT. The CDR3 covers 12 residues. CDR3 region: CASSPTRDEQFF. The CDR3 nucleotides are TGTGCCAGCAGCCCGACTAGGGATGAGCAGTTCTTC.

This sequence joins TRBV27 and TRBJ1-2, with a weak D call TRBD1 (5 bases). V lost 6 bases and J lost 5, with 19 bases in between. The CDR3 covers 15 residues. Germline CDR1 is MNHEY and CDR2 is SMNVEV (reference sequence). CDR3 DNA sequence: TGTGCCAGCAGGCCGGAGGGGCCTAGTACGTATGGCTACACCTTC. Protein sequence: CASRPEGPSTYGYTF.

This clonotype was seen many times. The gene calls are TRBV5-1 and TRBJ2-5, with 7 positions matching TRBD2. The germline CDR1 and CDR2 sequences are SGHRS and YFSETQ. Germline trimming cut 1 base from V and 5 bases from J; bases unmatched to any gene: 5. The CDR3 spans 14 residues. The CDR3 DNA follows: TGCGCCAGCAGCTTGTCTGCGGGAGTTGAGACCCAGTACTTC. Protein sequence: CASSLSAGVETQYF.

CDR3 nucleotide sequence: TGCGCCAGCAGCTCCCTGAAGTCCACTAGCTCCTACAATGAGCAGTACTTC. It yields the protein CASSSLKSTSSYNEQYF. The chain carries TRBV5-1 and TRBJ2-1; possibly TRBD2 for D (6 bases). The J call is in doubt because the DNA end fits TRBJ2-7 better. This CDR3 has 17 residues. Per germline, CDR1 SGHRS and CDR2 YFSETQ.

Note on this clonotype: The junction does not match germline at one end; this may be a read error. The V and J genes are TRBV27 and TRBJ1-6; unclear D gene. This CDR3 has 19 amino acids. Germline V gene sequence: CDR1 MNHEY, CDR2 SMNVEV (reference sequence). CDR3 sequence: CASSLWAGSTRSCNSPLHF. As DNA, the CDR3 is TGTGCAAGCAGTTTATGGGCCGGGAGCACGAGATCCTGTAATTCACCCCTCCACTTT.

This clonotype showed up many times. The chain joins TRBV12-3 or TRBV12-4 to TRBJ1-3; no clear D gene. This CDR3 spans 13 amino acids. V dropped 6 bases and J dropped 4 bases, with 10 bases sitting between them. This chain's CDR3 is CASSQVEGNTIYF. CDR3 DNA: TGTGCCAGCAGCCAAGTGGAGGGAAACACCATATATTTT.

This clonotype was counted many times. J is TRBJ1-2 and V is TRBV20-1, with TRBD1 as a possible D gene (5 bases). The CDR3 contains 13 residues. V was pared by 2 bases and J by 2 bases, with 9 bases between. Germline V gives CDR1 DFQATT, CDR2 SNEGSKA (reference sequence). The CDR3 spells CSARTRENYGYTF. CDR3 DNA: TGCAGTGCTAGAACCAGGGAGAACTATGGCTACACCTTC.

This clonotype appeared many times. This chain joins TRBV3-1 and TRBJ1-5; no reliable D call. The length of the CDR3 is 14 residues. V dropped 1 base and J dropped 5 bases, with 9 bases sitting between them. Germline V CDR1 and CDR2: LGHDT, YNNKEL (reference sequence). The CDR3 DNA reads TGTGCCAGCAGCCAAGGGCAGAATTATCAGCCCCAGCATTTT. As protein: CASSQGQNYQPQHF.

This clonotype was recorded a few times. The chain couples TRBV7-2 to TRBJ1-4, with D perhaps matching TRBD1 (5 bases). CDR3 length equals 14 residues. Deletions cut 4 bases from V and 0 bases from J, with 6 bases between. CDR1 is SGHTA and CDR2 is FQGNSA in the germline V gene. CDR3 in amino acids: CASSSQATNEKLFF. In DNA form, the CDR3 reads TGTGCCAGCAGCTCACAGGCAACTAATGAAAAACTGTTTTTT.

This clonotype was seen many times. The chain is built from TRBV6-1 and TRBJ2-2; D unresolved. Germline V lookup: CDR1 MNHNS, CDR2 SASEGT. The ends were cut back, 5 bases at V and 0 bases at J, with 19 bases in the middle. The CDR3 extends over 18 amino acids. The CDR3 sequence is CASSSLPKTPANTGELFF. CDR3 DNA: TGTGCCAGCAGTTCCTTACCTAAAACTCCAGCGAACACCGGGGAGCTGTTTTTT.

In this sample, this clonotype turned up many times. The V call is TRBV15, the J call TRBJ1-4; the match to TRBD1 covers 7 bases. With 3 bases clipped from V and 4 bases from J, the junction kept 2 bases outside the gene matches. The germline CDR1 and CDR2 sequences are LNHNV and YYDKDF (reference sequence). This CDR3 has 14 residues. The chain's CDR3 is CATSRGQLNEKLFF. The CDR3 coding sequence is TGTGCCACCAGCAGGGGACAGCTTAATGAAAAACTGTTTTTT. The whole variable domain, remainder taken from reference TRBV15 and TRBJ1-4, is DAMVIQNPRYQVTQFGKPVTLSCSQTLNHNVMYWYQQKSSQAPKLLFHYYDKDFNNEADTPDNFQSRRPNTSFCFLDIRSPGLGDTAMYLCATSRGQLNEKLFFGSGTQLSVL.

This clonotype was counted many times. This chain connects TRBV10-2 to TRBJ1-5, with D possibly being TRBD1 (6 bases). The CDR3 length is 13 residues. V lost 4 bases and J 7 bases, leaving 11 bases between the germline ends. Germline V gene sequence: CDR1 WSHSY, CDR2 SAAADI. The chain's CDR3 is CASSGGRGQPQHF. As DNA, the CDR3 is TGCGCCAGCAGTGGTGGCAGGGGACAGCCCCAGCATTTT.

This clonotype was seen a handful of times. The genes are TRBV6-1 and TRBJ2-4, with TRBD2 matching 8 bases. Trimming cost V 5 bases and J 8 bases; bases outside gene matches: 14. The CDR3 spans 16 residues. Per germline, CDR1 MNHNS and CDR2 SASEGT. The CDR3 is CASSLDEPAGADIQYF. CDR3 nucleotides: TGTGCCAGCAGTCTAGATGAACCAGCGGGAGCGGACATTCAGTACTTC.

This clonotype was detected ten times or more. The rearrangement links TRBV7-3 to TRBJ2-3; no reliable D call. This CDR3 contains 14 residues. Trimming shortened V by 0 bases and J by 0 bases, and 4 bases separated the two germline ends. CDR1 is SGHTA, CDR2 FQGTGA, per germline. CDR3 sequence: CASSLTGSTDTQYF. CDR3 nucleotides: TGTGCCAGCAGCTTAACTGGCAGCACAGATACGCAGTATTTT.

This clonotype was counted only a few times. The CDR3 carries no conserved terminal phenylalanine or tryptophan, so it likely arises from a read error. V is TRBV30 and J is TRBJ1-5; 7 bases align to TRBD1. Germline loops: CDR1 GTSNPN, CDR2 SVGIG (reference sequence). There are 13 residues in the CDR3. The V and J ends lost 2 bases and 5 bases, in that order; junction bases with no gene match: 3. CDR3 amino acids: CAWSNQGDQPQHS. The DNA of the CDR3 is TGTGCCTGGAGTAACCAGGGGGATCAGCCCCAGCATTCT.

CDR3 amino acids: CASSKLVQNIQYF. In nucleotides, the CDR3 is TGTGCCAGCAGCAAACTAGTACAAAACATTCAGTACTTC. This chain connects TRBV7-2 to TRBJ2-4; TRBD2 is a possible D gene (5 bases). The length of the CDR3 is 13 residues. Trimming took off 5 bases at V and 5 bases at J, with 10 bases between the two ends. Germline loops: CDR1 SGHTA, CDR2 FQGNSA.

This clonotype was counted only a few times. J is TRBJ2-1 and V is TRBV7-6, with 11 bases aligning to TRBD2. V lost 5 bases and J lost 6; bases outside the gene matches: 9. From germline, CDR1 is SGHVS and CDR2 FNYEAQ. The CDR3 sequence is 16 residues long. Here the CDR3 DNA reads TGTGCCAGCAGCCCCAGGACTAGCGGGCCTTCCAATGAGCAGTTCTTC. This codes for CASSPRTSGPSNEQFF.

The chain links TRBV12-3 or TRBV12-4 to TRBJ2-3; D is unresolved. Trimming cost V 6 bases and J 3 bases, with 13 bases left between them. The CDR3 extends over 14 amino acids. DNA for the CDR3: TGTGCCAGCAGCCCTAGGAGTTCGACAGATACGCAGTATTTT. Residues: CASSPRSSTDTQYF.

The genes are TRBV6-2 or TRBV6-3 and TRBJ2-1; D may match TRBD1 or TRBD2 (7 bases each). The V and J ends lost 2 bases and 7 bases respectively, with 18 bases between them. CDR3 length equals 16 residues. Germline-derived CDR1 and CDR2 are MNHEY and SVGEGT. The CDR3 DNA is TGTGCCAGCAGTTACAGCGGGACAGTTCTGAGTAATGAGCAGTTCTTC. Its translation: CASSYSGTVLSNEQFF.

This clonotype was seen at least ten times. The chain uses TRBV18 and TRBJ2-1; D perhaps matches TRBD2 (6 bases). The germline gives CDR1 KGHSH, CDR2 LQKENI. The CDR3 runs 16 residues. Trimming cost V 3 bases and J 2 bases, with 14 bases left between them. The CDR3 nucleotides read TGTGCCAGCTCACCGGCGGGGTCAGTTGCCTACAATGAGCAGTTCTTC. Its protein is CASSPAGSVAYNEQFF.

CDR3 in DNA: TGTGCCAGCAGCTTAGAGAGGGGGAACACTGAAGCTTTCTTT. Its translation is CASSLERGNTEAFF. The chain recombines TRBV7-9 with TRBJ1-1, with D maybe TRBD1 (5 bases). Germline-derived CDR1 and CDR2 are SEHNR and FQNEAQ (reference sequence). The CDR3 length is 14 residues. V was shortened by 1 base and J by 1 base, with 7 bases between the two germline ends.